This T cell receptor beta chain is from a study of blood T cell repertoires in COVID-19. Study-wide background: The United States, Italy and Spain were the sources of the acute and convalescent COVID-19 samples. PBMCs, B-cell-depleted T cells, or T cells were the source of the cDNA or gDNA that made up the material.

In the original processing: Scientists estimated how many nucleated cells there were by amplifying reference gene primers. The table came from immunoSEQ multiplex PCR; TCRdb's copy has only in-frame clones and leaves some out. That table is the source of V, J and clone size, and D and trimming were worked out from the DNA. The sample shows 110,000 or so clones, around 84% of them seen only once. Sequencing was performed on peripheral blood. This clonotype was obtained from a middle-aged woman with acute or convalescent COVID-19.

As DNA, the CDR3 is TGTGCCAGCAGCTCCGAGCGGACTTACAATGAGCAGTTCTTC. Protein: CASSSERTYNEQFF. This chain uses TRBV7-2 with TRBJ2-1, with D possibly matching TRBD2 (5 bases). The CDR3 consists of 14 residues. V shed 4 bases and J shed 4 bases, with 11 bases lying between them. From germline, CDR1 is SGHTA and CDR2 FQGNSA.